These T cell receptor beta chains were read from a single sample in a study of cytomegalovirus exposure and HLA in healthy donors. Libraries were prepared by immunoSEQ multiplex PCR; TCRdb keeps only in-frame clonotypes and omits some of them. The sample holds about 150,000 clones; 60% to 80% are singletons and the top ten take 13% to 15%. The sample consisted of PBMCs. The receptors derive from a middle-aged woman in good health and CMV-seronegative. Both conserved end residues are part of each CDR3. The D gene is left open where the match is weak. The size entry is marked missing in some rows and otherwise reads once, few, many or a size class.

clone_size v_call d_call cdr3_aa
. TRBV19 TRBD1 CASSRGQGAVQPQHF
few TRBV9 TRBD2 CASSVLAGIAKNIQYF
. TRBV10-3 . CAITEQGGYTF
once TRBV5-4 TRBD2 CASSSEAGGLSDTQYF
. TRBV7-2 . CASSLEPTALGTQYF
. TRBV7-9 . CASSSPPYNEQFF
. TRBV15 . CATSRGERKQFF
. TRBV11-3 . CASSPQRVQETQYF
. TRBV4-1 TRBD2 CASSQDMGGGVYFEQFF
. TRBV5-6 TRBD1 CASSLEQGGTDTQYF
. TRBV28 . CASSPMMGGGGLQETQYF
few TRBV9 . CASSGLAGTQNTEAFF
. TRBV27 . CASSLSRAPREQYF